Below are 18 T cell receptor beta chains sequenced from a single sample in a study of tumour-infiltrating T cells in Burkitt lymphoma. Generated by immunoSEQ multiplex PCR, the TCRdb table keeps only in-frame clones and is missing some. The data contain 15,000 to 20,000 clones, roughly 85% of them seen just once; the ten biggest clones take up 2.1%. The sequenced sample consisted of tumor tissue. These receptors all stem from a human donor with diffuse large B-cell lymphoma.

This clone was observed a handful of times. CDR3 coding DNA: TGCGCCAGCAGCCCCTTGGGACTCCCCACAGATACGCAGTATTTT. This gives the protein CASSPLGLPTDTQYF. The chain combines TRBV4-3 with TRBJ2-3; tentatively, D is TRBD2 (6 bases). V gave up 4 bases and J gave up 2 bases, with 13 bases separating them. Germline CDR1 and CDR2: LGHNA and YSLEER. The CDR3 is 15 residues long.

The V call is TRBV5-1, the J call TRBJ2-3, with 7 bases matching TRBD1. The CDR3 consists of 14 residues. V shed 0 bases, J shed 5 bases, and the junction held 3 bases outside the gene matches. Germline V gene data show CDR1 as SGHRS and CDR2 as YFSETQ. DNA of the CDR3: TGCGCCAGCAGCTTGGGGGACAGTCTAGATACGCAGTATTTT. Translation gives CASSLGDSLDTQYF.

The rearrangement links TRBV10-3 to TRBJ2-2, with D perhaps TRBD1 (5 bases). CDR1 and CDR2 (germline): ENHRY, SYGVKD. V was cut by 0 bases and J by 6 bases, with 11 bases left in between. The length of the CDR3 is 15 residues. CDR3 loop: CAISESEGAPGELFF. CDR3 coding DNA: TGTGCCATCAGTGAGTCGGAAGGGGCTCCCGGGGAGCTGTTTTTT.

CDR3 loop: CASSMEGLGYTF. As DNA, the CDR3 is TGTGCCAGTAGTATGGAGGGGCTTGGCTACACCTTC. This chain joins TRBV19 and TRBJ1-2, with TRBD1 as a possible D gene (5 bases). The V end lost 3 bases, the J end lost 7 bases, and 9 bases lay between the germline ends. Per the germline V gene, CDR1 is LNHDA and CDR2 is SQIVND (reference sequence). The CDR3 is 12 amino acids. Full variable domain (rest looked up from reference TRBV19 and TRBJ1-2): DGGITQSPKYLFRKEGQNVTLSCEQNLNHDAMYWYRQDPGQGLRLIYYSQIVNDFQKGDIAEGYSVSREKKESFPLTVTSAQKNPTAFYLCASSMEGLGYTFGSGTRLTVV.

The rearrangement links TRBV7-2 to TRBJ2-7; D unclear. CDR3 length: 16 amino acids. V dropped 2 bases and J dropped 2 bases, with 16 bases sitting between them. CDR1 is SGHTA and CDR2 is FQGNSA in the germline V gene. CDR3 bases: TGTGCCAGCAGCTTAACCCCCGCGGTGTATGCCTACGAGCAGTACTTC. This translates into CASSLTPAVYAYEQYF.

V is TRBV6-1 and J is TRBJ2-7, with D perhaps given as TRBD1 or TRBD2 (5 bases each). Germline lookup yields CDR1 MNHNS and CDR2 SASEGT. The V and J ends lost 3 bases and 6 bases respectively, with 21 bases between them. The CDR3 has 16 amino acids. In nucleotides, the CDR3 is TGTGCCAGCAGTGATACTTTGAGGGACCGGGGTTCCGAGCAGTACTTC. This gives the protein CASSDTLRDRGSEQYF.

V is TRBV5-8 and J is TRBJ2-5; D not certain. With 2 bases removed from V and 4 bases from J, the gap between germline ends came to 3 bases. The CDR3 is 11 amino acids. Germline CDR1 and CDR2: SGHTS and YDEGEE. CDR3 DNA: TGTGCCAGCAGCTTTTCAGAGACCCAGTACTTC. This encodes CASSFSETQYF.

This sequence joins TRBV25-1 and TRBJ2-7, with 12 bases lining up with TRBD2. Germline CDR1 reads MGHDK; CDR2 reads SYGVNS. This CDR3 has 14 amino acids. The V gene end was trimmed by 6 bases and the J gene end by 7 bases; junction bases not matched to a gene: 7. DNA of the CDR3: TGTGCCAGCAGCGGTCTAGCGGGAGGGGAAGAGCAGTACTTC. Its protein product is CASSGLAGGEEQYF.

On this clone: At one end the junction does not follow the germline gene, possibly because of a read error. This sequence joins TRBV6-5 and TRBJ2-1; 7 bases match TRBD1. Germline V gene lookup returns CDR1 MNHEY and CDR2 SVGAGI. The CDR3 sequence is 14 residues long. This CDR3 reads CANSYTTGQDEQFF. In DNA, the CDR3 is TGTGCCAACAGTTACACGACAGGACAGGATGAGCAGTTCTTC.

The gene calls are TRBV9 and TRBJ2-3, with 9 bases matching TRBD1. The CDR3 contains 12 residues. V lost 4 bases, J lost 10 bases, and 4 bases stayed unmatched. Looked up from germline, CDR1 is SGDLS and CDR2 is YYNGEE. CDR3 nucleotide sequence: TGTGCCAGCAGCCCGGGACAGGGATCGCAGTATTTT. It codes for CASSPGQGSQYF.

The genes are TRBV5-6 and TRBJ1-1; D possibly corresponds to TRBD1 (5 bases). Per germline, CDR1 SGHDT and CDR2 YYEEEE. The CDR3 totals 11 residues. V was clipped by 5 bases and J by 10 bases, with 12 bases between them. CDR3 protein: CASSGTGSAFF. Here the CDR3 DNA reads TGTGCCAGCAGTGGAACAGGTTCAGCTTTCTTT.

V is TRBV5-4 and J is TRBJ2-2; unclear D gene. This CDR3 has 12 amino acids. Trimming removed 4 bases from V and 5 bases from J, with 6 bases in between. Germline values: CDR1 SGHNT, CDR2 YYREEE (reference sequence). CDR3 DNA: TGTGCCAGCAGCGGCACTACCGGGGAGCTGTTTTTT. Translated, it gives CASSGTTGELFF.

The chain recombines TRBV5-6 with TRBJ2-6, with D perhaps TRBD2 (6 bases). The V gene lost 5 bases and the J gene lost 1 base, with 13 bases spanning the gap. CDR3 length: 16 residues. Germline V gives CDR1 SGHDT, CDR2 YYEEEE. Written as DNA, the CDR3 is TGTGCCAGCAGGTCCGGGAGCACTTCTGGGGCCAACGTCCTGACTTTC. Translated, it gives CASRSGSTSGANVLTF.

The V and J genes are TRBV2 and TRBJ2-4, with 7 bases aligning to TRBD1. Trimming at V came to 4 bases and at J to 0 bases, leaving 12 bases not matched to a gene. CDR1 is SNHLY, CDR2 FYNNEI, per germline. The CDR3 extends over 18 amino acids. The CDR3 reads CASSGVHRGLIAKNIQYF. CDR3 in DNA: TGTGCCAGCAGTGGGGTCCACAGGGGATTAATAGCCAAAAACATTCAGTACTTC.

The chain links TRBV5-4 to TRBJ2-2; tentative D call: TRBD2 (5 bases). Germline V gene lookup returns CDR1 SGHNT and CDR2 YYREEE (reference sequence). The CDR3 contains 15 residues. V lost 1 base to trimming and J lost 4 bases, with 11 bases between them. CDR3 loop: CASSLFGVGTGELFF. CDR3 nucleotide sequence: TGTGCCAGCAGCTTGTTCGGGGTAGGCACCGGGGAGCTGTTTTTT.

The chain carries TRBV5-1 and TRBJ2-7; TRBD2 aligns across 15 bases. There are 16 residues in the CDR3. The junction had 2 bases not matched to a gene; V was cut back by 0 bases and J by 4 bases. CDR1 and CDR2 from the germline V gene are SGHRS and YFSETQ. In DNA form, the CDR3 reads TGCGCCAGCAGCTTGGCCGGGACTAGCGGGGGGTACGAGCAGTACTTC. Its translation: CASSLAGTSGGYEQYF.

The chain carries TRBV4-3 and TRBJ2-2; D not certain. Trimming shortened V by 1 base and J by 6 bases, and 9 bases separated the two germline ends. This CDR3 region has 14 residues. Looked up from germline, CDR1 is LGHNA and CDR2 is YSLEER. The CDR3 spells CASSQGPVAGELFF. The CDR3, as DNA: TGCGCCAGCAGCCAAGGGCCAGTCGCCGGGGAGCTGTTTTTT.

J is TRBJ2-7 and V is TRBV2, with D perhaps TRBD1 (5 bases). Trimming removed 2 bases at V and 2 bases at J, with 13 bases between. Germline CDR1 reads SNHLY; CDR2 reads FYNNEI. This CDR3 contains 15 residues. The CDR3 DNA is TGTGCCAGCAGTGAACAGGGCGGCGGCCCCTACGAGCAGTACTTC. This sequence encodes CASSEQGGGPYEQYF.